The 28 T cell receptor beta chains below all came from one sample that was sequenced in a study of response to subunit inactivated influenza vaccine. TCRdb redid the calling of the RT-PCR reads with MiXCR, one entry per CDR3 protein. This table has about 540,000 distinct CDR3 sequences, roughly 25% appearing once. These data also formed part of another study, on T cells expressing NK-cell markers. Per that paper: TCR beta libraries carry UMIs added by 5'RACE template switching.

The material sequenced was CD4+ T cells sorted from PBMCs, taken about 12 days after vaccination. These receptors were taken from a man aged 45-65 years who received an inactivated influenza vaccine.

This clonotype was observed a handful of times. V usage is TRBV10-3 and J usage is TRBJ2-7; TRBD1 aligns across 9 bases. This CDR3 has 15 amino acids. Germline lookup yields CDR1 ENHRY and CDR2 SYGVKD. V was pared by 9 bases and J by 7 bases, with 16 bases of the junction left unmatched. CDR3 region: CAMKDPGQGKFEQYF. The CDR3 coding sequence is TGTGCCATGAAAGATCCGGGACAGGGTAAATTTGAGCAGTACTTC.

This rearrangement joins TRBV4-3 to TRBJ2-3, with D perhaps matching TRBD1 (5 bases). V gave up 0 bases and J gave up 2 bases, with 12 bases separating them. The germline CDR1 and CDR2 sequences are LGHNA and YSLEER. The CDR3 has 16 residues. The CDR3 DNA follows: TGCGCCAGCAGCCAAGATCCCCAGGGAATCACAGATACGCAGTATTTT. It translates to CASSQDPQGITDTQYF.

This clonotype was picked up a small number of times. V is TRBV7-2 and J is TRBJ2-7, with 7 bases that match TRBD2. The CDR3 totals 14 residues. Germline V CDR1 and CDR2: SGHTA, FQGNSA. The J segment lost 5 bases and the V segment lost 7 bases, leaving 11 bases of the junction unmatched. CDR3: CASTELGGRNEQYF. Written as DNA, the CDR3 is TGTGCCAGCACCGAACTGGGAGGGCGCAACGAGCAGTACTTC.

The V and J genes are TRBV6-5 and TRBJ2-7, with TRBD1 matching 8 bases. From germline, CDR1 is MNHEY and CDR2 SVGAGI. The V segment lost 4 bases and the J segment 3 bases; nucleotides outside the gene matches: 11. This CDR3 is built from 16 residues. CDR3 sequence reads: CASSSFPGQVYYEQYF. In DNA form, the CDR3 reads TGTGCCAGCAGTTCCTTTCCGGGACAGGTATACTACGAGCAGTACTTC.

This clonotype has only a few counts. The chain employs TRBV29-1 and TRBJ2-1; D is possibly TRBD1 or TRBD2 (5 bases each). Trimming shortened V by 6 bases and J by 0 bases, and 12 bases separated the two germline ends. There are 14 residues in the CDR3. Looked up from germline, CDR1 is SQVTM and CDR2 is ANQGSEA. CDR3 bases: TGCAGCGTGGGGACGAAGAGCTCCTACAATGAGCAGTTCTTC. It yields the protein CSVGTKSSYNEQFF.

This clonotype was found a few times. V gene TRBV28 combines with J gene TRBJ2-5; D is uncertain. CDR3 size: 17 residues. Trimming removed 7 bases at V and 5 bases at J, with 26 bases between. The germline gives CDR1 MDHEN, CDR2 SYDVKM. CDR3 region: CASTLGWLRITEETQYF. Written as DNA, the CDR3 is TGTGCCAGCACCCTTGGGTGGTTACGGATAACCGAGGAGACCCAGTACTTC.

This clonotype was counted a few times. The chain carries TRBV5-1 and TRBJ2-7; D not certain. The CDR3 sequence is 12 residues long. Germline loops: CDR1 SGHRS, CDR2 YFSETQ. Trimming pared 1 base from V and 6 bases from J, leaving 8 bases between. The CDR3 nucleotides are TGCGCCAGCAGCTTGATAGGACGCGAGCAGTACTTC. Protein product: CASSLIGREQYF.

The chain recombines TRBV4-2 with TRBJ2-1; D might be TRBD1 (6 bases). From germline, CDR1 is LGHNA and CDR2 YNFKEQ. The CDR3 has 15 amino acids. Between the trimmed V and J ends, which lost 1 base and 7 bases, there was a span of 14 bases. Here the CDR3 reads CASSQGLGQGNEQFF. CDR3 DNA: TGTGCCAGCAGCCAAGGCCTAGGTCAGGGGAATGAGCAGTTCTTC.

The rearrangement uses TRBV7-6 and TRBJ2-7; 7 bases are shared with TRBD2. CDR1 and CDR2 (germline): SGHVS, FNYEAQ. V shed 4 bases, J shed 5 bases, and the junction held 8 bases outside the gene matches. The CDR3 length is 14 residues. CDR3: CASSSRWLADEQYF. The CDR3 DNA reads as TGTGCCAGCAGCTCCAGGTGGCTAGCGGACGAGCAGTACTTC.

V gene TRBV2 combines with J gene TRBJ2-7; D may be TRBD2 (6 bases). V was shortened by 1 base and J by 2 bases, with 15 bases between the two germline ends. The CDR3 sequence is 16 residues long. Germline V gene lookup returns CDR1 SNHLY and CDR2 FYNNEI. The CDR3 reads CASSEVFGGATYEQYF. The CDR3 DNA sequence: TGTGCCAGCAGTGAAGTTTTTGGCGGGGCCACCTACGAGCAGTACTTC.

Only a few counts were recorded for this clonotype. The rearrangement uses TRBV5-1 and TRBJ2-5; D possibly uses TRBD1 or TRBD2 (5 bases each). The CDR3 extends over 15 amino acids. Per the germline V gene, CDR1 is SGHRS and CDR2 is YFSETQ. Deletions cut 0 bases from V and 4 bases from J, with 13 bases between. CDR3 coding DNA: TGCGCCAGCAGCTTGGTCGTCGCGAGGGGAGAGACCCAGTACTTC. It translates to CASSLVVARGETQYF.

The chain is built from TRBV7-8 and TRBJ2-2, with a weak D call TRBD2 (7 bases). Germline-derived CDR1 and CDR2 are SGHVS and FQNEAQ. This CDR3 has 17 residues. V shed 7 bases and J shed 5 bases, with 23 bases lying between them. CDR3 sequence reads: CASTQLTGGGTTGELFF. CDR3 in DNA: TGTGCCAGCACCCAATTAACAGGCGGGGGCACGACCGGGGAGCTGTTTTTT.

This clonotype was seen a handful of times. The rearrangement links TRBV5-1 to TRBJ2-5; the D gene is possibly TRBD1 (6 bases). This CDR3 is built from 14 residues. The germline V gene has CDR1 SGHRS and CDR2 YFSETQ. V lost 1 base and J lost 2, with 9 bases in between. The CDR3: CASSLSDRQETQYF. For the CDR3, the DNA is TGCGCCAGCAGCTTGTCGGACAGACAAGAGACCCAGTACTTC.

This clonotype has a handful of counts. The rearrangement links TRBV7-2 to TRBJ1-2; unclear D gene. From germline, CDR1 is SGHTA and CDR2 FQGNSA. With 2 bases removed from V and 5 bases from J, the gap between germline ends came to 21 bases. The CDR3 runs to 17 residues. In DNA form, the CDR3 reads TGTGCCAGCAGCTTACAGGTTTCCGACCGACGTCGATATGGCTACACCTTC. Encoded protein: CASSLQVSDRRRYGYTF.

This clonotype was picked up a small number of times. The CDR3 nucleotides are TGTGCCAGCAGTGAAAATCCAACGCAGTTCTTC. This encodes CASSENPTQFF. The gene calls are TRBV2 and TRBJ2-1; D not resolved. CDR3 length: 11 amino acids. The germline CDR1 and CDR2 sequences are SNHLY and FYNNEI. The germline V and J ends were trimmed by 2 bases and 12 bases, with 8 bases remaining between them.

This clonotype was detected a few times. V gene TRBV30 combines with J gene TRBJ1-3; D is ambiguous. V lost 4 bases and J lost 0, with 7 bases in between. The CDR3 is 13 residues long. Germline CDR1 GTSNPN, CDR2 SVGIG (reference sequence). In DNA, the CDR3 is TGTGCCTGGATTTTCAGCTCTGGAAACACCATATATTTT. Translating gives CAWIFSSGNTIYF.

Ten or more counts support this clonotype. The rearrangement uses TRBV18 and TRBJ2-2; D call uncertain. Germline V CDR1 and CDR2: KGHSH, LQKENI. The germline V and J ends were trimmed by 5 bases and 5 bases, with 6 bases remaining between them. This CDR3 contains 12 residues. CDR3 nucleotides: TGTGCCAGCTCATCCGGTACCGGGGAGCTGTTTTTT. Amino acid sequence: CASSSGTGELFF.

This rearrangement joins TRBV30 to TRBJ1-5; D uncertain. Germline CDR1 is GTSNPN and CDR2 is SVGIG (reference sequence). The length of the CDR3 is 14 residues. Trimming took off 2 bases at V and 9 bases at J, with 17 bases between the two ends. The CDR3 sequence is CAWSPDPSGRPQHF. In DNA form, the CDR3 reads TGTGCCTGGAGTCCTGACCCGTCCGGCCGGCCCCAGCATTTT.

CDR3 protein: CASSYGGRGRGTEAFF. As DNA, the CDR3 is TGTGCCAGCAGTTACGGTGGCAGGGGGCGAGGGACTGAAGCTTTCTTT. This rearrangement joins TRBV6-2 or TRBV6-3 to TRBJ1-1; 8 bases fit TRBD1. Looked up from germline, CDR1 is MNHEY and CDR2 is SVGEGT. There are 16 residues in the CDR3. Unmatched junction bases numbered 10, after V lost 2 bases and J lost 5 bases.

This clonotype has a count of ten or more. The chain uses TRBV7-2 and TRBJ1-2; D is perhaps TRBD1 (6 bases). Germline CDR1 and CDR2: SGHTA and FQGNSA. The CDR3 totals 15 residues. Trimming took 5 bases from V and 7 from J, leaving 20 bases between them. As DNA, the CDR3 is TGTGCCAGCAGCCTGCGACAGGTTATTACGGGTGGCTACACCTTC. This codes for CASSLRQVITGGYTF.

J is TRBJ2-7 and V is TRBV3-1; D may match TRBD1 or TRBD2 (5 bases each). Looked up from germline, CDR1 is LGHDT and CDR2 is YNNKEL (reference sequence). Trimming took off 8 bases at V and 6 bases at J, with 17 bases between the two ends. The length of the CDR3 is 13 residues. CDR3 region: CASGDGMNSEQYF. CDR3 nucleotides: TGTGCCAGCGGGGACGGCATGAATTCCGAGCAGTACTTC.

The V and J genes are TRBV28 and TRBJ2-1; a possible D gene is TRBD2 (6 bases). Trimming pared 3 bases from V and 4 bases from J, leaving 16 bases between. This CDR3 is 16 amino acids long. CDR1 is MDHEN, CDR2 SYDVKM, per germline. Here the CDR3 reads CASSFIREDWYNEQFF. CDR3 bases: TGTGCCAGCAGTTTTATCAGGGAGGATTGGTACAATGAGCAGTTCTTC. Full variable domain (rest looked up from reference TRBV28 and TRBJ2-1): DVKVTQSSRYLVKRTGEKVFLECVQDMDHENMFWYRQDPGLGLRLIYFSYDVKMKEKGDIPEGYSVSREKKERFSLILESASTNQTSMYLCASSFIREDWYNEQFFGPGTRLTVL.

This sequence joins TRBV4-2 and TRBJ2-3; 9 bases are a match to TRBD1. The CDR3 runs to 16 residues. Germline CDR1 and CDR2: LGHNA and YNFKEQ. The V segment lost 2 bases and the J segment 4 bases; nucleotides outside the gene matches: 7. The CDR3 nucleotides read TGTGCCAGCAGCCAATCATACAGGGGGCGGGCAGATACGCAGTATTTT. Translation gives CASSQSYRGRADTQYF.

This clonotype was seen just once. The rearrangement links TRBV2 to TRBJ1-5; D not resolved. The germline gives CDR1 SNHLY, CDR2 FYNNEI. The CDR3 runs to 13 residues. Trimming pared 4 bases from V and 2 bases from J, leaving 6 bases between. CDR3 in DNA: TGTGCCAGCAGTGTAAGTCGCAATCAGCCCCAGCATTTT. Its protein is CASSVSRNQPQHF.

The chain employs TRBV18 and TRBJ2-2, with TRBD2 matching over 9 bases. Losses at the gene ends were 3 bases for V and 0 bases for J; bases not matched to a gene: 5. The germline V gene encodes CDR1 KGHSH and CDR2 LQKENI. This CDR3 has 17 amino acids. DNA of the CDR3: TGTGCCAGCTCACCTGGACTAGCGCTCTCGAACACCGGGGAGCTGTTTTTT. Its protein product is CASSPGLALSNTGELFF.

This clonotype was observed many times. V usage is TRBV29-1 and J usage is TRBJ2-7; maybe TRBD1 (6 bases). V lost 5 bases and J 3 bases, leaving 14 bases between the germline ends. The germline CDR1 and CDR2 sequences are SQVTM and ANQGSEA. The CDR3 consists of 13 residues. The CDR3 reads CSVNAVQGYEQYF. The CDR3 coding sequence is TGCAGCGTTAACGCTGTACAGGGCTACGAGCAGTACTTC.

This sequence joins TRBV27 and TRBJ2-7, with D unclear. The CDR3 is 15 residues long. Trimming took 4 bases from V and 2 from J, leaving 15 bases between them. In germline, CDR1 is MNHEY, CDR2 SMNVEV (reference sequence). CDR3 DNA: TGTGCCAGCAGTTCACCACGGAACCCGACCTACGAGCAGTACTTC. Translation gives CASSSPRNPTYEQYF.

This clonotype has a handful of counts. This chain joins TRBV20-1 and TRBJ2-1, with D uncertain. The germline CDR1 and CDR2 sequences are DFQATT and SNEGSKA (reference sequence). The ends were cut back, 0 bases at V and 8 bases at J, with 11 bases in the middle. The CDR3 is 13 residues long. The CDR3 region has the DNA TGCAGTGCTAGAGACCCCACCGGGTATGAGCAGTTCTTC. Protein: CSARDPTGYEQFF.